Only one count was recorded for the clone carrying this T cell receptor beta chain. The data originate from a study of T cells in Graves' hyperthyroidism and ophthalmopathy. Background on the study: Initial diagnosis, before any treatment, was when peripheral blood was collected.

Diagnoses rested on clinical symptoms, serum thyroxine and TRAb, thyroid ultrasound and orbital computed tomography. Each 10 ml fresh peripheral blood draw supplied the PBMCs. The CDR3 has 14 residues. Trimming took off 4 bases at V and 6 bases at J, with 16 bases between the two ends. The germline V gene has CDR1 SGDLS and CDR2 YYNGEE. It was RNA transcripts that yielded the amplified TCR beta CDR3 regions. A set of HTBI primers served as the primers for a first-round RT-PCR of the TCR CDR3. TCRdb used MiXCR to reprocess the multiplex PCR reads, holding one entry per CDR3 protein. The table lists around 250,000 distinct CDR3 sequences, 16% of them singletons.

The receptor was isolated from a woman aged 18-29 years with Graves' ophthalmopathy. The sequenced sample was blood. The V gene is TRBV9, the J gene TRBJ1-1; D remains unclear. The CDR3 reads CASSLNPWVSEAFF. The CDR3 DNA sequence: TGTGCCAGCAGCCTCAACCCGTGGGTTTCTGAAGCTTTCTTT. The full variable domain, its missing parts supplied by reference TRBV9 and TRBJ1-1, is DSGVTQTPKHLITATGQRVTLRCSPRSGDLSVYWYQQSLDQGLQFLIQYYNGEERAKGNILERFSAQQFPDLHSELNLSSLELGDSALYFCASSLNPWVSEAFFGQGTRLTVV.